These 4 T cell receptor beta chains share one sample of origin, sequenced in a study of T cells in Graves' hyperthyroidism and ophthalmopathy. TCR beta CDR3 sequences were amplified from RNA transcripts. Carried out on the TCR CDR3, a first-round RT-PCR used the HTBI primer set. TCRdb analysed the multiplex PCR reads with MiXCR anew, one entry per CDR3 protein. The data contain under 400,000 distinct CDR3 sequences, about 16% of them singletons. The specimen sequenced was blood. The source is a woman aged 55 to 70 with Graves' ophthalmopathy.

This clonotype has ten or more counts. The V and J genes are TRBV2 and TRBJ2-7, with 8 bases identical to TRBD1. This CDR3 contains 14 residues. CDR1 is SNHLY, CDR2 FYNNEI, per germline. J lost 6 bases, V lost 5 bases, and 9 bases had no gene match. The CDR3 spells CASSPGGQGSEQYF. CDR3 DNA: TGTGCCAGCAGTCCAGGTGGACAGGGCTCCGAGCAGTACTTC.

In this sample, this clonotype turned up a few times. CDR3 in amino acids: CASSQDQRAYEQYF. The CDR3 nucleotides are TGCGCCAGCAGCCAAGATCAAAGGGCGTACGAGCAGTACTTC. The J gene is TRBJ2-7, the V gene TRBV4-1, with D unresolved. From germline, CDR1 is MGHRA and CDR2 YSYEKL. CDR3 length: 14 amino acids. Trimming shortened V by 0 bases and J by 4 bases, and 10 bases separated the two germline ends.

This clonotype was observed many times. V is TRBV11-2 and J is TRBJ2-7; 8 bases match TRBD1. CDR3 size: 14 residues. V gave up 6 bases and J gave up 3 bases; unmatched junction bases: 7. Looked up from germline, CDR1 is SGHAT and CDR2 is FQNNGV. CDR3 in amino acids: CASRPATGGYEQYF. Here the CDR3 DNA reads TGTGCCAGCAGGCCAGCAACAGGGGGCTACGAGCAGTACTTC.

The sample holds a few counts of this clonotype. J is TRBJ2-7 and V is TRBV19, with a tentative D call TRBD2 (5 bases). Trimming cost V 3 bases and J 1 base, with 10 bases left between them. The CDR3 spans 14 residues. Germline loops: CDR1 LNHDA, CDR2 SQIVND (reference sequence). The CDR3 sequence: CASSIADFSYEQYF. The DNA for the CDR3 is TGTGCCAGTAGTATTGCGGACTTTTCCTACGAGCAGTACTTC.